The clone carrying this T cell receptor beta chain was detected a few times. Its target is not known. This sample was included in a study of response to subunit inactivated influenza vaccine. Points from the study as a whole: The study's authors posited that every seasonal influenza vaccination enlists few new T cells.

Trimming pared 8 bases from V and 5 bases from J, leaving 15 bases between. CDR1 and CDR2 from the germline V gene are MDHEN and SYDVKM. The CDR3 has 13 residues. TCRdb re-called the RT-PCR reads with MiXCR, one entry per CDR3 protein. The sample records fewer than 800,000 distinct CDR3 sequences, 15% to 19% being singletons. This clonotype originated in a man aged 50-59 years who received an inactivated influenza vaccine. The chain has TRBV28 and TRBJ2-5; maybe TRBD2 (5 bases). This specimen consisted of PBMCs from blood, obtained about 11 days after vaccination. CDR3: CASEGPVEETQYF. CDR3 nucleotides: TGTGCCAGCGAGGGCCCCGTTGAGGAGACCCAGTACTTC.